The 22 T cell receptor beta chains below all came from one sample that was sequenced in a study of chemoradiotherapy in HPV16-positive cancers. Produced via immunoSEQ multiplex PCR; TCRdb's table is partial and in-frame only. The top ten hold roughly 12% of the sample, which has about 760 clones, approximately 90% seen once. The starting material was tumor tissue, obtained from a patient who underwent chemoradiotherapy. Receptors originate from a human donor with HPV-associated anogenital cancer.

This chain joins TRBV5-4 and TRBJ2-1; D remains ambiguous. CDR1 and CDR2 from the germline V gene are SGHNT and YYREEE (reference sequence). The V and J ends lost 2 bases and 7 bases respectively, with 7 bases between them. This CDR3 contains 12 residues. DNA of the CDR3: TGTGCCAGCAGCTTTTCCCATAATGAGCAGTTCTTC. The encoded protein is CASSFSHNEQFF.

This chain uses TRBV6-5 with TRBJ1-4, with D perhaps TRBD1 (5 bases). Trimming left V 5 bases short and J 4 bases short, with 14 bases between. CDR1 is MNHEY, CDR2 SVGAGI, per germline. This CDR3 region has 15 residues. DNA for the CDR3: TGTGCCAGCAGTCCGTTCCGGGGCCTTAATGAAAAACTGTTTTTT. It specifies CASSPFRGLNEKLFF.

J is TRBJ2-3 and V is TRBV6-4; 10 nucleotides agree with TRBD2. The CDR3 has 16 amino acids. The V gene's germline CDR1 is MRHNA and CDR2 SNTAGT. V shed 0 bases, J shed 2 bases, and the junction held 2 bases outside the gene matches. The CDR3 sequence: CASSDSAGGPTDTQYF. CDR3 nucleotide sequence: TGTGCCAGCAGTGACTCAGCGGGAGGGCCCACAGATACGCAGTATTTT.

The chain is built from TRBV6-1 and TRBJ1-1; no definite D call. Trimming left V 6 bases short and J 0 bases short, with 11 bases between. Germline CDR1 and CDR2: MNHNS and SASEGT. This CDR3 contains 14 residues. CDR3 nucleotide sequence: TGTGCCAGCAGGGCTGGACGGATGAACACTGAAGCTTTCTTT. Its protein product is CASRAGRMNTEAFF.

This chain connects TRBV10-1 to TRBJ1-5; 9 nucleotides agree with TRBD1. Trimming cost V 5 bases and J 2 bases; bases outside gene matches: 7. From germline, CDR1 is WNHNN and CDR2 SYGVQD (reference sequence). This CDR3 comprises 16 residues. The chain's CDR3 is CASSLRTGECNQPQHF. Written as DNA, the CDR3 is TGCGCCAGCAGTTTAAGGACAGGGGAATGCAATCAGCCCCAGCATTTT.

This clone was detected only once. The gene calls are TRBV29-1 and TRBJ2-3; D might be TRBD1 or TRBD2, each matching 6 bases. The CDR3 covers 13 residues. Trimming removed 2 bases from V and 5 bases from J, with 11 bases in between. Germline V lookup: CDR1 SQVTM, CDR2 ANQGSEA. In DNA, the CDR3 is TGCAGCGTTGAAACGGGGGCGGGAGATACGCAGTATTTT. As protein: CSVETGAGDTQYF.

The chain has TRBV4-3 and TRBJ1-5; 10 bases fit TRBD1. Germline-derived CDR1 and CDR2 are LGHNA and YSLEER. With V trimmed by 3 bases and J by 0 bases, 2 bases remained unmatched. This CDR3 contains 16 residues. The CDR3 DNA is TGCGCCAGCAGCCAGGGGACAGGGGATAGCAATCAGCCCCAGCATTTT. As protein: CASSQGTGDSNQPQHF.

V gene TRBV10-3 combines with J gene TRBJ2-1; D unclear. The ends were cut back, 6 bases at V and 6 bases at J, with 15 bases in the middle. From germline, CDR1 is ENHRY and CDR2 SYGVKD. The CDR3 is 14 amino acids. The CDR3 DNA reads as TGTGCCATCAGGGGGAATGAGCGCGGCAATGAGCAGTTCTTC. It codes for CAIRGNERGNEQFF.

This clone appeared once. The chain carries TRBV2 and TRBJ2-5; TRBD2 aligns across 7 bases. Per the germline V gene, CDR1 is SNHLY and CDR2 is FYNNEI. V lost 2 bases to trimming and J lost 5 bases; unmatched junction nucleotides: 5. The CDR3 extends over 14 amino acids. The DNA of the CDR3 is TGTGCCAGCAGTGAACGGGAGGACTCGGAGACCCAGTACTTC. Protein sequence: CASSEREDSETQYF.

V usage is TRBV10-3 and J usage is TRBJ2-7; 8 nucleotides match TRBD1. Per germline, CDR1 ENHRY and CDR2 SYGVKD. J gave up 5 bases and V 1 base, and 4 bases lay outside the gene matches. This CDR3 has 14 amino acids. DNA of the CDR3: TGTGCCATCAGTGAGTACGGACAGGGCCACGAGCAGTACTTC. Translated: CAISEYGQGHEQYF.

In its sample, this clone ranks as large. CDR3 region: CASSLVEGKAFF. CDR3 bases: TGTGCCAGCAGCTTAGTAGAGGGGAAAGCTTTCTTT. The chain is built from TRBV7-8 and TRBJ1-1; perhaps TRBD1 as D (5 bases). Germline V gene sequence: CDR1 SGHVS, CDR2 FQNEAQ. The CDR3 has 12 amino acids. Trimming removed 1 base at V and 9 bases at J, with 9 bases between.

This chain links TRBV6-1 with TRBJ2-6, with no clear D. CDR1 and CDR2 (germline): MNHNS, SASEGT. Trimming shortened V by 0 bases and J by 4 bases, and 7 bases separated the two germline ends. The CDR3 runs 15 residues. CDR3 in amino acids: CASSEAETGANVLTF. CDR3 DNA sequence: TGTGCCAGCAGTGAAGCTGAGACGGGGGCCAACGTCCTGACTTTC.

This chain connects TRBV4-1 to TRBJ1-5; D not resolved. CDR1 and CDR2 (germline): MGHRA, YSYEKL. The V and J ends lost 0 bases and 5 bases respectively, with 5 bases between them. The CDR3 extends over 13 amino acids. CDR3 residues: CASSQERDQPQHF. The CDR3 nucleotides are TGCGCCAGCAGCCAAGAAAGGGATCAGCCCCAGCATTTT.

The V call is TRBV6-1, the J call TRBJ1-6; 7 nucleotides line up with TRBD1. The CDR3 totals 15 residues. V gave up 6 bases and J gave up 8 bases; unmatched junction bases: 10. The germline V gene has CDR1 MNHNS and CDR2 SASEGT. The DNA of the CDR3 is TGTGCCAGCAGCCCAGACGGACAGGTTGATTCACCCCTCCACTTT. It encodes CASSPDGQVDSPLHF.

The chain carries TRBV19 and TRBJ2-2, with D perhaps TRBD1 or TRBD2 (5 bases each). The CDR3 runs 16 residues. CDR1 is LNHDA and CDR2 is SQIVND in the germline V gene (reference sequence). V dropped 3 bases and J dropped 4 bases, with 15 bases sitting between them. DNA for the CDR3: TGTGCCAGTAGTATTCGGTGGTGGGGGTCCACCGGGGAGCTGTTTTTT. This translates into CASSIRWWGSTGELFF.

The chain employs TRBV6-4 and TRBJ2-3; no definite D call. The CDR3 totals 16 residues. Germline values: CDR1 MRHNA, CDR2 SNTAGT. V was pared by 0 bases and J by 2 bases, with 12 bases between. CDR3 DNA: TGTGCCAGCAGTGACTCTGGTGGCGGCCACACAGATACGCAGTATTTT. This sequence encodes CASSDSGGGHTDTQYF.

The chain uses TRBV5-4 and TRBJ2-3, with 10 positions matching TRBD2. V was pared by 1 base and J by 1 base, with 12 bases of the junction left unmatched. The germline V gene encodes CDR1 SGHNT and CDR2 YYREEE (reference sequence). CDR3 length: 19 amino acids. CDR3 residues: CASSLLVAGGGIRTDTQYF. DNA of the CDR3: TGTGCCAGCAGCTTGTTGGTAGCGGGGGGCGGAATCCGCACAGATACGCAGTATTTT.

This rearrangement joins TRBV19 to TRBJ1-5; TRBD1 aligns across 8 bases. This CDR3 has 13 amino acids. V lost 4 bases to trimming and J lost 7 bases; unmatched junction nucleotides: 3. The germline gives CDR1 LNHDA, CDR2 SQIVND (reference sequence). CDR3 in amino acids: CASSNSGGQPQHF. CDR3 sequence (DNA): TGTGCCAGTAGTAATTCAGGGGGCCAGCCCCAGCATTTT. Variable domain in full (rest from reference TRBV19 and TRBJ1-5): DGGITQSPKYLFRKEGQNVTLSCEQNLNHDAMYWYRQDPGQGLRLIYYSQIVNDFQKGDIAEGYSVSREKKESFPLTVTSAQKNPTAFYLCASSNSGGQPQHFGDGTRLSIL.

V usage is TRBV9 and J usage is TRBJ2-2; TRBD1 matches at 8 bases. Per germline, CDR1 SGDLS and CDR2 YYNGEE. The CDR3 contains 16 residues. With 0 bases clipped from V and 7 bases from J, the junction kept 8 bases outside the gene matches. CDR3 sequence (DNA): TGTGCCAGCAGCGTAGGCGCCAGGACAGGGAGCGGGGAGCTGTTTTTT. This gives the protein CASSVGARTGSGELFF.

This clone appeared a single time. The chain carries TRBV11-3 and TRBJ2-1; 13 bases are shared with TRBD2. This CDR3 has 16 residues. Germline-derived CDR1 and CDR2 are SGHNT and YENEEA. V was clipped by 6 bases and J by 5 bases; unmatched bases: 7. The CDR3 is CASSPLAGGRDNEQFF. The CDR3 region has the DNA TGTGCCAGCAGTCCACTAGCGGGAGGGAGAGACAATGAGCAGTTCTTC. The full variable domain, completed using reference TRBV11-3 and TRBJ2-1, is EAGVVQSPRYKIIEKKQPVAFWCNPISGHNTLYWYLQNLGQGPELLIRYENEEAVDDSQLPKDRFSAERLKGVDSTLKIQPAELGDSAVYLCASSPLAGGRDNEQFFGPGTRLTVL.

The V gene is TRBV5-6, the J gene TRBJ1-2; 7 positions agree with TRBD1. CDR3 length: 14 residues. The V and J ends lost 4 bases and 4 bases, in that order; junction bases with no gene match: 7. Germline V gene data show CDR1 as SGHDT and CDR2 as YYEEEE. CDR3 protein: CASSRQGRTYGYTF. The CDR3 nucleotides are TGTGCCAGCAGCAGACAGGGACGGACCTATGGCTACACCTTC.

The rearrangement links TRBV4-2 to TRBJ2-3; D not certain. Germline loops: CDR1 LGHNA, CDR2 YNFKEQ. V lost 0 bases and J lost 6, with 10 bases in between. The CDR3 loop spans 14 amino acids. The CDR3: CASSQDGDADTQYF. The CDR3 DNA is TGTGCCAGCAGCCAAGATGGGGATGCGGATACGCAGTATTTT.